The entry below gives a single T cell receptor (beta chain) sequence along with its context. This sample is part of a study of OX40 agonist ivuxolimab in advanced cancers. The repertoire was sequenced with immunoSEQ multiplex PCR; TCRdb's copy has only in-frame clones and lacks some. The top ten hold about 0.57% of the sample, which has around 70,000 clones, over 75% seen once. Germline values: CDR1 SNHLY, CDR2 FYNNEI. Trimming left V 3 bases short and J 6 bases short, with 11 bases between. CDR3 size: 14 residues. The TCR was taken from an adult with an advanced solid tumor such as melanoma, head and neck, liver or kidney cancer. This material consisted of CD4+ or CD8+ T cells sorted from blood, taken in a trial of the OX40 agonist ivuxolimab. The rearrangement uses TRBV2 and TRBJ2-2; D not resolved. The CDR3 is CASSDGLPPGELFF. CDR3 sequence (DNA): TGTGCCAGCAGTGATGGTCTTCCACCCGGGGAGCTGTTTTTT. The variable domain in full, with the rest retrieved from reference TRBV2 and TRBJ2-2, is EPEVTQTPSHQVTQMGQEVILRCVPISNHLYFYWYRQILGQKVEFLVSFYNNEISEKSEIFDDQFSVERPDGSNFTLKIRSTKLEDSAMYFCASSDGLPPGELFFGEGSRLTVL.